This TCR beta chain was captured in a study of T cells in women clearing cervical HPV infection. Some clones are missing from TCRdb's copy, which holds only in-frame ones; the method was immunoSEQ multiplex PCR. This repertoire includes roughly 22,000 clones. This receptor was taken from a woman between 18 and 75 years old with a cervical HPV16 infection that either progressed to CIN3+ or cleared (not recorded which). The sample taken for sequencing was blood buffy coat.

CDR3 protein: CASRLTDNYGYTF. The part of the CDR3 DNA that was read is TGTGCCAGCAGACTCACAGATAACTATGGC. The chain carries TRBV12-3 or TRBV12-4 and TRBJ1-2, with D uncertain. The missing CDR3 end, 3 residues past where the read stops, is filled in from the germline J gene. The germline V and J ends were trimmed by 6 bases and 1 base, with 9 bases remaining between them. The CDR3 covers 13 residues.